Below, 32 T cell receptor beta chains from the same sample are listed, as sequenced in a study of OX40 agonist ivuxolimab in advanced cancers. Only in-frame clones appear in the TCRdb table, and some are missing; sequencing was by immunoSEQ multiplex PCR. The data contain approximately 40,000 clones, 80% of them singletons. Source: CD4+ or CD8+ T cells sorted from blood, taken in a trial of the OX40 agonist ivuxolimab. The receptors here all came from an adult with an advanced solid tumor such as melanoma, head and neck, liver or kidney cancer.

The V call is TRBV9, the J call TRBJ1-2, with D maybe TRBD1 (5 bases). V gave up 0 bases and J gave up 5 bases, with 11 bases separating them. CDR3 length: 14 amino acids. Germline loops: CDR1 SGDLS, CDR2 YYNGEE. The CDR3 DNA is TGTGCCAGCAGCGTAGAAGGGGCAGGATATGGCTACACCTTC. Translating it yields CASSVEGAGYGYTF. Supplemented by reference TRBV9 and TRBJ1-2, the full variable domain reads DSGVTQTPKHLITATGQRVTLRCSPRSGDLSVYWYQQSLDQGLQFLIQYYNGEERAKGNILERFSAQQFPDLHSELNLSSLELGDSALYFCASSVEGAGYGYTFGSGTRLTVV.

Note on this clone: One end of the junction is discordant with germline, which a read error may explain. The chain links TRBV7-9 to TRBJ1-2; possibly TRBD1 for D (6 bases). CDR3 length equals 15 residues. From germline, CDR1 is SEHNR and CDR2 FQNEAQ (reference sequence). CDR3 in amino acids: CASSIAGGGGYGYTF. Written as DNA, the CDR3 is TGTGCCAGCAGCATAGCGGGGGGCGGCGGCTATGGCTACACCTTC.

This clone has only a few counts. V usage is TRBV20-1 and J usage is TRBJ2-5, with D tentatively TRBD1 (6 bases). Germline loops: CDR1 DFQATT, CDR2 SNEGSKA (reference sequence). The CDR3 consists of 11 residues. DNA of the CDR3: TGCAGCGCACAGGGCCAAGAGACCCAGTACTTC. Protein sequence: CSAQGQETQYF.

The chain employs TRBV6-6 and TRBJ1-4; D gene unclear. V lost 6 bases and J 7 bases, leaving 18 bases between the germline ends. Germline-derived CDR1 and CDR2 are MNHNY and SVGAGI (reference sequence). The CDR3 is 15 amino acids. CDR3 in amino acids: CASSSMRLEVEKLFF. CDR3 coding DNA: TGTGCCAGCAGCAGCATGAGGTTAGAGGTTGAAAAACTGTTTTTT.

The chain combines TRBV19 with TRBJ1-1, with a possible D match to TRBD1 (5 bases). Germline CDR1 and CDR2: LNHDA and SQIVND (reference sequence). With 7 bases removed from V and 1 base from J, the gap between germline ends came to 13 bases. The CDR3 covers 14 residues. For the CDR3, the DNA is TGTGCCAGTACCCTACGGGGGGGGAACACTGAAGCTTTCTTT. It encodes CASTLRGGNTEAFF.

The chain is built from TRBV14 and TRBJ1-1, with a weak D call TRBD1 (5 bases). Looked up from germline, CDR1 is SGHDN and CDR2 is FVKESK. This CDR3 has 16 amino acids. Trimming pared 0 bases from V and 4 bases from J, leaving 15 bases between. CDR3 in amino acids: CASSQEKGAGITEAFF. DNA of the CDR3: TGTGCCAGCAGCCAAGAAAAAGGGGCCGGGATCACTGAAGCTTTCTTT.

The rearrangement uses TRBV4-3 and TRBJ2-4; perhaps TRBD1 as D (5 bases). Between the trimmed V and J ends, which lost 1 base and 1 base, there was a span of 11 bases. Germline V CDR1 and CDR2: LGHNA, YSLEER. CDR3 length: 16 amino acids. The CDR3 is CASSQAAGSAKNIQYF. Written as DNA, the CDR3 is TGCGCCAGCAGCCAAGCGGCAGGGTCCGCCAAAAACATTCAGTACTTC.

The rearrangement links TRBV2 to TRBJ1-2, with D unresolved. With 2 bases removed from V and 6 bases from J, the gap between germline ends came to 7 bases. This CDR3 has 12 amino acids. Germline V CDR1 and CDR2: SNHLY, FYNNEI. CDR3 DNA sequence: TGTGCCAGCAGTGAATCCGGTGATGGCTACACCTTC. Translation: CASSESGDGYTF.

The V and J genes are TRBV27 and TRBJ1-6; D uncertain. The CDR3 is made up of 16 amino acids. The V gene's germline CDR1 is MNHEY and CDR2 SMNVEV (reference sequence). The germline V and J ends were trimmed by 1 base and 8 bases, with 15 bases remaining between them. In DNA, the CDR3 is TGTGCCAGCAGTTTATACCCCCAAGGGCGTTATTCACCCCTCCACTTT. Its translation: CASSLYPQGRYSPLHF.

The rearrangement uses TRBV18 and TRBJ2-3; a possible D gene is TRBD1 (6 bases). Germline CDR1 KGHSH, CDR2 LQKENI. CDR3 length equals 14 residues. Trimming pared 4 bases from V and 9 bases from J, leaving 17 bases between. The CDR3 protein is CASSQQDARGTQYF. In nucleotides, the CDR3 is TGTGCCAGCTCACAGCAAGATGCCAGGGGAACGCAGTATTTT.

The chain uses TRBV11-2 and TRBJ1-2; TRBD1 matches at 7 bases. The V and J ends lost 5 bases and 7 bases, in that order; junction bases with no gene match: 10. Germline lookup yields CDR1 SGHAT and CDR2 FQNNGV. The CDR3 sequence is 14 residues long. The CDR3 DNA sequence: TGTGCCAGCAGCGCCTTAACAGGGGCCGCTGGCTACACCTTC. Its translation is CASSALTGAAGYTF.

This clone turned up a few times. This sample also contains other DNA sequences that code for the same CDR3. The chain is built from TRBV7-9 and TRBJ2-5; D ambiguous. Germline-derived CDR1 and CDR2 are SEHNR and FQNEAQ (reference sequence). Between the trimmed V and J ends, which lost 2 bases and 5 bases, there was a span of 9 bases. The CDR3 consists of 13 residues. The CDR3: CASSLMGGETQYF. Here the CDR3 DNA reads TGTGCCAGCAGCTTAATGGGTGGGGAGACCCAGTACTTC.

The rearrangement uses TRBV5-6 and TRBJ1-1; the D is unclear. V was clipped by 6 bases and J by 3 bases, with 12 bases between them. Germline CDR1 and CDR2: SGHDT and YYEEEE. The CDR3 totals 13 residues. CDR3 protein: CASTLWSDTEAFF. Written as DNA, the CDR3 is TGTGCCAGCACCCTCTGGAGTGACACTGAAGCTTTCTTT.

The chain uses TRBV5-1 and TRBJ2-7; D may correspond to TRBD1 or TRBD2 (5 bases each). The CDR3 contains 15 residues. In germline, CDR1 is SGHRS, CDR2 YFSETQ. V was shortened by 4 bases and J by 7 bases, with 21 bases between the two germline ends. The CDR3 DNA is TGCGCCAGCAGCGTGTCCGGGACCAGCGGCGGAGAGCAGTACTTC. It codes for CASSVSGTSGGEQYF. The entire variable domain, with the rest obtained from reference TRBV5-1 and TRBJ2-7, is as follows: KAGVTQTPRYLIKTRGQQVTLSCSPISGHRSVSWYQQTPGQGLQFLFEYFSETQRNKGNFPGRFSGRQFSNSRSEMNVSTLELGDSALYLCASSVSGTSGGEQYFGPGTRLTVT.

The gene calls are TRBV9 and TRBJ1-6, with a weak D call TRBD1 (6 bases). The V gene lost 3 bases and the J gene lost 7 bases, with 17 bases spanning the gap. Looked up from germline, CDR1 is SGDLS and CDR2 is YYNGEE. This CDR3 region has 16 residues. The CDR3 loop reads CASSGGTSKGNSPLHF. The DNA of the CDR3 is TGTGCCAGCAGCGGCGGGACATCAAAGGGGAATTCACCCCTCCACTTT. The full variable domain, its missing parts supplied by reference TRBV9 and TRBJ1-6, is DSGVTQTPKHLITATGQRVTLRCSPRSGDLSVYWYQQSLDQGLQFLIQYYNGEERAKGNILERFSAQQFPDLHSELNLSSLELGDSALYFCASSGGTSKGNSPLHFGNGTRLTVT.

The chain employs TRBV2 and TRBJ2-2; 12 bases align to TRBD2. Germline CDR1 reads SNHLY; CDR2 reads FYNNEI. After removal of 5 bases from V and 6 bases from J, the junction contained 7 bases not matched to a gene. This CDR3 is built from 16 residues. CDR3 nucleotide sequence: TGTGCCAGCAGTACGACTAGCGGGAGAGGGCCCGGGGAGCTGTTTTTT. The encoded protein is CASSTTSGRGPGELFF.

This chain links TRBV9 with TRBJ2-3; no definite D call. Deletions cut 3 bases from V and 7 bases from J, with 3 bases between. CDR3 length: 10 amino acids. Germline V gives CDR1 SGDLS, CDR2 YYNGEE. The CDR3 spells CASSGNTQYF. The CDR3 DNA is TGTGCCAGCAGCGGTAATACGCAGTATTTT.

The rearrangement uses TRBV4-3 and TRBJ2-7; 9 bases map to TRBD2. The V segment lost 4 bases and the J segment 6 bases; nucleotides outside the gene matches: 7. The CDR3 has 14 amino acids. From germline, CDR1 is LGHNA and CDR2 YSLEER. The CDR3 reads CASSRTSANSEQYF. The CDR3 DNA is TGCGCCAGCAGCCGGACTAGCGCGAATTCCGAGCAGTACTTC.

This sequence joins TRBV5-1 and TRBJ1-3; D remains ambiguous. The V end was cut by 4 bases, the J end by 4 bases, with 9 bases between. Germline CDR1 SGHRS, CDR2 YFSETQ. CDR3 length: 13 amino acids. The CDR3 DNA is TGCGCCAGCAGCCGTGAGGCGGGAAACACCATATATTTT. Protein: CASSREAGNTIYF.

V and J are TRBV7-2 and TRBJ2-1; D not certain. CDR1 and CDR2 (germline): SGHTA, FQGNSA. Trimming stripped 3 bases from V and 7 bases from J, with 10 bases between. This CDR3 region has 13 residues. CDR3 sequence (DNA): TGTGCCAGCAGCTTCCAAGACCTGAATGAGCAGTTCTTC. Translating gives CASSFQDLNEQFF.

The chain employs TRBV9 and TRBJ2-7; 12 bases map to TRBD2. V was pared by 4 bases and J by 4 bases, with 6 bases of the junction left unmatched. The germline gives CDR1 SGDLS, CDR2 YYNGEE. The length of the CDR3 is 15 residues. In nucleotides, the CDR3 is TGTGCCAGCAGCCCCGGACTAGCGGGGCCGTACGAGCAGTACTTC. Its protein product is CASSPGLAGPYEQYF.

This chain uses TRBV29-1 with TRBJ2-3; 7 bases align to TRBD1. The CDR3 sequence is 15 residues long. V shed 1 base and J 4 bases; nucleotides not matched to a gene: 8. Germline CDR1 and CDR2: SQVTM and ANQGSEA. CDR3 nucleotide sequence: TGCAGCGTTGAAGCCGGGACAGCAAGGGCAGATACGCAGTATTTT. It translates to CSVEAGTARADTQYF.

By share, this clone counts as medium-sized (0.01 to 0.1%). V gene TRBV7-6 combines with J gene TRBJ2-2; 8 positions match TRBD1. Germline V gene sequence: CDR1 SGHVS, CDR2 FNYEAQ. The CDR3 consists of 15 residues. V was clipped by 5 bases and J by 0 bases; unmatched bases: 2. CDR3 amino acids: CASSQGQANTGELFF. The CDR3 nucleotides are TGTGCCAGCAGCCAGGGACAGGCGAACACCGGGGAGCTGTTTTTT. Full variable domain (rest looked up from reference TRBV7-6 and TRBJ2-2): GAGVSQSPRYKVTKRGQDVALRCDPISGHVSLYWYRQALGQGPEFLTYFNYEAQQDKSGLPNDRFSAERPEGSISTLTIQRTEQRDSAMYRCASSQGQANTGELFFGEGSRLTVL.

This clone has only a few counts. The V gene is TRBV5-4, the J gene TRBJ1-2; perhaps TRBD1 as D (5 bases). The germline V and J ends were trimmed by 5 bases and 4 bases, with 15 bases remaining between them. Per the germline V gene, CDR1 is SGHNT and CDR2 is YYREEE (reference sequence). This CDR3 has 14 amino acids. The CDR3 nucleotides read TGTGCCAGCAGGGCGCTGGGGGTTGTCTATGGCTACACCTTC. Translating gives CASRALGVVYGYTF.

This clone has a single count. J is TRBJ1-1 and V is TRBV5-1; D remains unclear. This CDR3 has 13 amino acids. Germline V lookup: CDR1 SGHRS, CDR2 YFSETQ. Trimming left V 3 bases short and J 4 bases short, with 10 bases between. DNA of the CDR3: TGCGCCAGCAGCTCGGACGTACTCACTGAAGCTTTCTTT. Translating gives CASSSDVLTEAFF.

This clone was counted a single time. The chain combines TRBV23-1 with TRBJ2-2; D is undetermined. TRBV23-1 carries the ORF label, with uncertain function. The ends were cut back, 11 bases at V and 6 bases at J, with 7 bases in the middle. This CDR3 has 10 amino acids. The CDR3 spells CARLAGELFF. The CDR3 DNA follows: TGCGCCCGCCTGGCCGGGGAGCTGTTTTTT.

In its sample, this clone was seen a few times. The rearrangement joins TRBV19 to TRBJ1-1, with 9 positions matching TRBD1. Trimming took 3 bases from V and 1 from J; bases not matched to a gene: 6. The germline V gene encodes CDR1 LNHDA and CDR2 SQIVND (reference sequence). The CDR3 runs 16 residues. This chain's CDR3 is CASSMGQGQRNTEAFF. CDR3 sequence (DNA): TGTGCCAGTAGTATGGGACAGGGCCAGAGGAACACTGAAGCTTTCTTT.

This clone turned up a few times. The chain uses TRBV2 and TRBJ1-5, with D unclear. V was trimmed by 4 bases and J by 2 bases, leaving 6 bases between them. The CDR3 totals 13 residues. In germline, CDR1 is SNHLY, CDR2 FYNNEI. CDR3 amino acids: CASSVGGNQPQHF. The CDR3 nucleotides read TGTGCCAGCAGTGTAGGCGGCAATCAGCCCCAGCATTTT.

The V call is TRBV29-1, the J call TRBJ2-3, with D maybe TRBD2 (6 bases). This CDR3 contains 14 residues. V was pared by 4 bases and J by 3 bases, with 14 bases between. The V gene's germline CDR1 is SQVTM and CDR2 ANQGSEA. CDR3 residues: CSVGRAGFTDTQYF. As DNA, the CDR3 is TGCAGCGTTGGTCGGGCGGGATTTACAGATACGCAGTATTTT.

Here the CDR3 DNA reads TGTGCCAGCAGCTTTGGAAGCGGGGAAGACCAAGAGACCCAGTACTTC. Translating gives CASSFGSGEDQETQYF. The V call is TRBV11-3, the J call TRBJ2-5; TRBD2 matches 7 bases. The CDR3 extends over 16 amino acids. The germline V gene encodes CDR1 SGHNT and CDR2 YENEEA. The J segment lost 0 bases and the V segment lost 3 bases, leaving 7 bases of the junction unmatched.

DNA of the CDR3: TGTGCCAGCAGCCTTAGCGGGGGCTCCTACAATGAGCAGTTCTTC. This encodes CASSLSGGSYNEQFF. This chain connects TRBV7-3 to TRBJ2-1; 9 bases agree with TRBD2. This CDR3 region has 15 residues. V shed 5 bases and J 0 bases; nucleotides not matched to a gene: 2. The germline V gene has CDR1 SGHTA and CDR2 FQGTGA.

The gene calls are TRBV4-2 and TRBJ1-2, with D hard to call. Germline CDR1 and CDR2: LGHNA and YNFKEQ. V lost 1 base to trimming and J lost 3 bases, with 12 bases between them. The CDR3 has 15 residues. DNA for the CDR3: TGTGCCAGCAGCCAAGTCGCTGGGGAGGACTATGGCTACACCTTC. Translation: CASSQVAGEDYGYTF.